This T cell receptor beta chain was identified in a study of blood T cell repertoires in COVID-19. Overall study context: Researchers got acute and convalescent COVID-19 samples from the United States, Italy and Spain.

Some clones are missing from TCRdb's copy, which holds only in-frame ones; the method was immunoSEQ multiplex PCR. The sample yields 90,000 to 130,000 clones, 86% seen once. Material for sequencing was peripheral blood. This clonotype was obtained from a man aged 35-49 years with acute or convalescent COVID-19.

CDR3 nucleotides: TGTGCTAGTGGTTTGGTACTTGAGCAGTTCTTC. Translated, it gives CASGLVLEQFF. The V call is TRBV12-5, the J call TRBJ2-1; D is ambiguous. There are 11 residues in the CDR3. In germline, CDR1 is LGHNT, CDR2 FRNRAP. Trimming removed 0 bases at V and 9 bases at J, with 3 bases between.